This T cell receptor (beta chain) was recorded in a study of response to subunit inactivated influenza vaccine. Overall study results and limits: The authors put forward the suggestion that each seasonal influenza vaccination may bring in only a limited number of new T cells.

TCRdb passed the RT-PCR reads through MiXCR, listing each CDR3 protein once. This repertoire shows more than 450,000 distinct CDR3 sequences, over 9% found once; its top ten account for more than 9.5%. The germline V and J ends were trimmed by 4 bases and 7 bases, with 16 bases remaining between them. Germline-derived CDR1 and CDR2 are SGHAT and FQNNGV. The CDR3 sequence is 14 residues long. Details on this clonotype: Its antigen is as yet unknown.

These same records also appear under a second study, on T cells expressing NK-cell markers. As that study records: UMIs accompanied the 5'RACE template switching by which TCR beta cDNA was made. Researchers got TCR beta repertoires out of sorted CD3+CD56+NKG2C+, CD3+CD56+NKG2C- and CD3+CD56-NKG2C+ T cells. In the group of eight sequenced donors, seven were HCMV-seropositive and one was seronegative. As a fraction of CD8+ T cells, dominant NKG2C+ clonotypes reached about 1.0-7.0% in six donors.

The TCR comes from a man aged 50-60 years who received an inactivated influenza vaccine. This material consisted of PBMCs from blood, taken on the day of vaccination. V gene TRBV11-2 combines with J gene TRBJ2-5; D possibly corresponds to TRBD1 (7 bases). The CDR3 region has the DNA TGTGCCAGCAGCTGGGGGACAGTGGAGGGGACCCAGTACTTC. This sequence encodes CASSWGTVEGTQYF.